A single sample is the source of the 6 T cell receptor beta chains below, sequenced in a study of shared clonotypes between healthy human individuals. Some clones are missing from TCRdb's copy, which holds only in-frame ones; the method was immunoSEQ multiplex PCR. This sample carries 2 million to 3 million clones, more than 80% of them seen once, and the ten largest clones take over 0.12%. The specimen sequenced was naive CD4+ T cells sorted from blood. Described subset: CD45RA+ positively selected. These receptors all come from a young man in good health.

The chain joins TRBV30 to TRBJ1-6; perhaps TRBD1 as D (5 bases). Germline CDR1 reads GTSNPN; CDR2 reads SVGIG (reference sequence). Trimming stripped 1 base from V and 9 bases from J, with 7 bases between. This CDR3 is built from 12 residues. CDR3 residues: CAWSAGGSPLHF. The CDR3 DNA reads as TGTGCCTGGAGTGCGGGGGGTTCACCCCTCCACTTT.

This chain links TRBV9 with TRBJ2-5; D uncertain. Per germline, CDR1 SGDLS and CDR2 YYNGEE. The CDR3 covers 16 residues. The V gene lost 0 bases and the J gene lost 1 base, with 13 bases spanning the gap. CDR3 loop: CASSVGGLATQETQYF. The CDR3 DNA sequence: TGTGCCAGCAGCGTAGGTGGTCTCGCAACCCAAGAGACCCAGTACTTC. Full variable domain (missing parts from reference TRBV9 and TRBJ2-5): DSGVTQTPKHLITATGQRVTLRCSPRSGDLSVYWYQQSLDQGLQFLIQYYNGEERAKGNILERFSAQQFPDLHSELNLSSLELGDSALYFCASSVGGLATQETQYFGPGTRLLVL.

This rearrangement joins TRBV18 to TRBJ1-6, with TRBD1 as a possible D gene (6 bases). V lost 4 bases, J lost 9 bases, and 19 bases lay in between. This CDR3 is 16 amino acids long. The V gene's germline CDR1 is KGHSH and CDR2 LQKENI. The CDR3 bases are TGTGCCAGCTCACTCTCCCTGGGGGGGCTGACTTCACCCCTCCACTTT. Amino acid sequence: CASSLSLGGLTSPLHF. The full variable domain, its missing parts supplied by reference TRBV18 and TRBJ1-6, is NAGVMQNPRHLVRRRGQEARLRCSPMKGHSHVYWYRQLPEEGLKFMVYLQKENIIDESGMPKERFSAEFPKEGPSILRIQQVVRGDSAAYFCASSLSLGGLTSPLHFGNGTRLTVT.

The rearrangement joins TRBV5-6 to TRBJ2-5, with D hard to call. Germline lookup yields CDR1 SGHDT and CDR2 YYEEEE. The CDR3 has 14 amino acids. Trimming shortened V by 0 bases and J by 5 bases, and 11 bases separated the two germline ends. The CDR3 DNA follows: TGTGCCAGCAGCTTGGTCCCGACGGAGGAGACCCAGTACTTC. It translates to CASSLVPTEETQYF.

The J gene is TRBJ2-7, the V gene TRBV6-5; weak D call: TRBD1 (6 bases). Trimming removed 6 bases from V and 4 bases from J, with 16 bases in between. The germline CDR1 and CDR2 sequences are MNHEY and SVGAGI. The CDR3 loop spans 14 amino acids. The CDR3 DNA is TGTGCCAGCAGCCCAGGGACAAGGGGTTACGAGCAGTACTTC. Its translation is CASSPGTRGYEQYF.

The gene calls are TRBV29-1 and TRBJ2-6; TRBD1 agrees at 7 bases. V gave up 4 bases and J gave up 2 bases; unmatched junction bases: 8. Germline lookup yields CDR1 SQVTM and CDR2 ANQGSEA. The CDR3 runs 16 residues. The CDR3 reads CSVGGLGGTGANVLTF. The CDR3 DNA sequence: TGCAGCGTTGGCGGGTTAGGGGGCACTGGGGCCAACGTCCTGACTTTC.